This T cell receptor (beta chain) was sequenced in a study of blood T cell repertoires in COVID-19. Overall study context: Some COVID-19 samples were acute and others convalescent; all came from the United States, Italy and Spain. Sources were T cells, B-cell-depleted T cells, or PBMCs; the material itself was cDNA or gDNA.

Authors' processing steps: Nucleated cell counts were estimated from reference gene primer amplification. Only in-frame clones appear in the TCRdb table, and some are missing; sequencing was by immunoSEQ multiplex PCR. The DNA was the basis for D and trimming; V, J and clone size are from that table. This repertoire shows under 200,000 clones, about 87% found once; its top ten account for 9% to 12%. The germline CDR1 and CDR2 sequences are MGHRA and YSYEKL. With V trimmed by 3 bases and J by 0 bases, 5 bases remained unmatched. The CDR3 is made up of 17 amino acids. The chain carries TRBV4-1 and TRBJ1-3; 10 bases line up with TRBD1. The TCR originated in a woman between 70 and 85 years old with COVID-19, enrolled during active disease. Sequenced material: peripheral blood. In nucleotides, the CDR3 is TGCGCCAGCAGCCAGAGACAGGGGGCGAGCTCTGGAAACACCATATATTTT. It codes for CASSQRQGASSGNTIYF.